This TCR beta chain was recorded in a study of T cell responses to AZD1222 COVID-19 vaccine. Study-wide results and limits: Sampling captured repertoires only after the peak T cell response. Spike-spanning, vaccine-associated CD4 TCRs were dominant at 160-218 and 743-854. Receipt of two AZD1222 doses was followed by a rise in Spike-specific TCR breadth and depth.

Only in-frame clones appear in the TCRdb table, and some are missing; sequencing was by immunoSEQ multiplex PCR. Here the sample spans around 190,000 clones, approximately 90% being singletons. Germline V gives CDR1 SQVTM, CDR2 ANQGSEA. The CDR3 is 15 amino acids. J was trimmed by 4 bases and V by 5 bases; bases with no gene match: 14. In regard to this clone: Its matching antigen is unknown.

Second-dose recipients at about 4 or about 12 weeks were treated as one pooled group. This chain joins TRBV29-1 and TRBJ2-7; TRBD2 agrees at 7 bases. Sequencing was performed on peripheral blood, taken 28 days after the second AZD1222 dose. The sequence came from an adult who received the AZD1222 COVID-19 vaccine. The CDR3 spells CSVRAPGGISYEQYF. CDR3 coding DNA: TGCAGCGTTCGGGCACCCGGGGGGATCTCGTACGAGCAGTACTTC.